Listed here are 22 T cell receptor beta chains from one sample, sequenced in a study of blood T cell repertoires in COVID-19. The table came from immunoSEQ multiplex PCR; TCRdb's copy has only in-frame clones and leaves some out. The sample has tens of thousands of clones, approximately 80% seen once; the top ten hold roughly 19%. The sample comprised peripheral blood. These receptors were taken from a human donor in a cohort sampled during active COVID-19.

This chain joins TRBV5-1 and TRBJ1-2; 7 nucleotides match TRBD1. Losses at the gene ends were 4 bases for V and 5 bases for J; bases not matched to a gene: 11. The CDR3 spans 15 residues. Germline values: CDR1 SGHRS, CDR2 YFSETQ. CDR3 sequence reads: CASSLHRGRGYGYTF. The CDR3 nucleotides read TGCGCCAGCAGCCTCCACAGGGGACGGGGGTATGGCTACACCTTC.

This clone was recorded a few times. The chain recombines TRBV6-1 with TRBJ1-2; TRBD1 matches 10 bases. The CDR3 consists of 15 residues. From germline, CDR1 is MNHNS and CDR2 SASEGT. Trimming took 2 bases from V and 12 from J; bases not matched to a gene: 12. The CDR3 DNA is TGTGCCAGCAGTGAACTTAGCCTGGACAGGGGGTTTGACACCTTC. Protein product: CASSELSLDRGFDTF.

This chain uses TRBV12-3 or TRBV12-4 with TRBJ2-7, with 7 bases that match TRBD2. The CDR3 sequence is 12 residues long. The J segment lost 5 bases and the V segment lost 3 bases, leaving 1 base of the junction unmatched. CDR3 sequence reads: CASSLGGNEQYF. The CDR3 nucleotides read TGTGCCAGCAGTTTGGGAGGGAACGAGCAGTACTTC.

This chain uses TRBV27 with TRBJ2-2; no clear D. Germline lookup yields CDR1 MNHEY and CDR2 SMNVEV (reference sequence). Trimming took off 2 bases at V and 4 bases at J, with 8 bases between the two ends. The CDR3 runs to 14 residues. CDR3 amino acids: CASSLLGSTGELFF. The CDR3 DNA sequence: TGTGCCAGCAGTTTACTTGGCAGCACCGGGGAGCTGTTTTTT.

The J gene is TRBJ1-2, the V gene TRBV24-1, with 9 positions matching TRBD1. The CDR3 spans 13 residues. Germline V gene lookup returns CDR1 KGHDR and CDR2 SFDVKD. Unmatched junction bases numbered 2, after V lost 3 bases and J lost 7 bases. This CDR3 is CATSDGTGFGYTF. CDR3 in DNA: TGTGCCACCAGTGATGGGACAGGGTTTGGCTACACCTTC.

This CDR3 is CASSPGLAYNEQFF. CDR3 nucleotide sequence: TGTGCCAGCTCACCGGGGCTAGCCTACAATGAGCAGTTCTTC. The genes are TRBV18 and TRBJ2-1, with D perhaps matching TRBD1 (5 bases). The CDR3 has 14 amino acids. V gave up 3 bases and J gave up 2 bases, with 8 bases separating them. CDR1 and CDR2 from the germline V gene are KGHSH and LQKENI.

This clone was seen only once. The J gene is TRBJ2-5, the V gene TRBV3-1 (or the pseudogene TRBV3-2); 11 nucleotides line up with TRBD2. Trimming cost V 4 bases and J 5 bases; bases outside gene matches: 6. Germline CDR1 reads LGHDT; CDR2 reads YNNKEL (reference sequence). The CDR3 extends over 15 amino acids. The CDR3 spells CASSLGTSGRETQYF. The CDR3 nucleotides are TGTGCCAGCAGCCTCGGGACTAGCGGCCGGGAGACCCAGTACTTC.

The rearrangement uses TRBV27 and TRBJ2-7; 13 nucleotides align to TRBD2. The CDR3 is 15 amino acids. Trimming took 5 bases from V and 7 from J; bases not matched to a gene: 8. Germline assignment: CDR1 MNHEY and CDR2 SMNVEV (reference sequence). CDR3 DNA sequence: TGTGCCAGCAGTAGAAGGGGACTAGCGGGAAATGAGCAGTACTTC. Translating it yields CASSRRGLAGNEQYF.

This clone was seen only a few times. This chain links TRBV7-9 with TRBJ2-1, with D possibly being TRBD1 (6 bases). Looked up from germline, CDR1 is SEHNR and CDR2 is FQNEAQ (reference sequence). This CDR3 has 17 amino acids. Deletions cut 5 bases from V and 4 bases from J, with 21 bases between. CDR3 protein: CASSPRTLGARYNEQFF. CDR3 nucleotide sequence: TGTGCCAGCAGCCCACGAACGTTGGGGGCGAGGTACAATGAGCAGTTCTTC.

A single count supports this clone. This chain joins TRBV10-3 and TRBJ2-7, with TRBD2 matching 7 bases. This CDR3 contains 14 residues. Germline values: CDR1 ENHRY, CDR2 SYGVKD. J lost 5 bases, V lost 6 bases, and 10 bases had no gene match. CDR3 sequence (DNA): TGTGCCATCAGGGCCGGGGGGAGCAGGAACGAGCAGTACTTC. This codes for CAIRAGGSRNEQYF.

This clone was counted only a few times. V and J are TRBV27 and TRBJ1-1, with 8 bases matching TRBD1. V was clipped by 6 bases and J by 5 bases; unmatched bases: 5. Germline-derived CDR1 and CDR2 are MNHEY and SMNVEV (reference sequence). This CDR3 region has 13 residues. CDR3 coding DNA: TGTGCCAGCAGCCAATACAGGGGGACTGAAGCTTTCTTT. The encoded protein is CASSQYRGTEAFF.

The chain employs TRBV28 and TRBJ1-5; 9 bases are shared with TRBD1. The CDR3 is 14 amino acids. The germline CDR1 and CDR2 sequences are MDHEN and SYDVKM. J gave up 4 bases and V 6 bases, and 4 bases lay outside the gene matches. CDR3 sequence reads: CASRDRGVNQPQHF. In nucleotides, the CDR3 is TGTGCCAGCAGGGACAGGGGAGTGAATCAGCCCCAGCATTTT.

This chain links TRBV5-6 with TRBJ2-7; possible D gene TRBD2, 6 bases. The V end lost 2 bases, the J end lost 3 bases, and 9 bases lay between the germline ends. The germline V gene encodes CDR1 SGHDT and CDR2 YYEEEE. The CDR3 spans 13 residues. The CDR3 DNA reads TGTGCCAGCAGCTTCGAGGGAGGCTACGAGCAGTACTTC. It translates to CASSFEGGYEQYF. The whole variable domain, remainder taken from reference TRBV5-6 and TRBJ2-7, is DAGVTQSPTHLIKTRGQQVTLRCSPKSGHDTVSWYQQALGQGPQFIFQYYEEEERQRGNFPDRFSGHQFPNYSSELNVNALLLGDSALYLCASSFEGGYEQYFGPGTRLTVT.

The V gene is TRBV28, the J gene TRBJ2-1; tentative D call: TRBD1 (6 bases). This CDR3 region has 14 residues. Trimming stripped 3 bases from V and 7 bases from J, with 13 bases between. The germline gives CDR1 MDHEN, CDR2 SYDVKM. CDR3 sequence (DNA): TGTGCCAGCAGTTTGGCAGGGGCTTTAAATGAGCAGTTCTTC. This sequence encodes CASSLAGALNEQFF.

The chain combines TRBV19 with TRBJ2-3; D may be TRBD2 (6 bases). Trimming removed 1 base at V and 0 bases at J, with 11 bases between. The germline CDR1 and CDR2 sequences are LNHDA and SQIVND (reference sequence). The length of the CDR3 is 16 residues. In DNA, the CDR3 is TGTGCCAGTAGTATAGGGGTAGCGGTCAGCACAGATACGCAGTATTTT. It encodes CASSIGVAVSTDTQYF.

This clone was counted only a few times. This chain links TRBV28 with TRBJ2-7; D gene uncertain. The germline CDR1 and CDR2 sequences are MDHEN and SYDVKM. Trimming took 3 bases from V and 2 from J, leaving 14 bases between them. This CDR3 is 15 amino acids long. The CDR3 region has the DNA TGTGCCAGCAGTTTTCTACAGCCTTTGACCTACGAGCAGTACTTC. Residues: CASSFLQPLTYEQYF. Full variable domain (remainder filled in from reference TRBV28 and TRBJ2-7): DVKVTQSSRYLVKRTGEKVFLECVQDMDHENMFWYRQDPGLGLRLIYFSYDVKMKEKGDIPEGYSVSREKKERFSLILESASTNQTSMYLCASSFLQPLTYEQYFGPGTRLTVT.

The chain combines TRBV4-1 with TRBJ1-1; D gene unclear. Trimming removed 0 bases from V and 8 bases from J, with 13 bases in between. Germline CDR1 MGHRA, CDR2 YSYEKL. The CDR3 contains 14 residues. CDR3 sequence reads: CASSQDRVDREAFF. For the CDR3, the DNA is TGCGCCAGCAGCCAAGATCGGGTGGATAGGGAAGCTTTCTTT.

The V and J genes are TRBV4-2 and TRBJ1-5; D call uncertain. CDR3 length: 15 amino acids. CDR1 is LGHNA, CDR2 YNFKEQ, per germline. V gave up 1 base and J gave up 1 base, with 8 bases separating them. The CDR3 sequence is CASSQVEWSNQPQHF. In nucleotides, the CDR3 is TGTGCCAGCAGCCAAGTCGAGTGGAGCAATCAGCCCCAGCATTTT.

This chain connects TRBV10-3 to TRBJ1-1; no clear D gene. This CDR3 contains 12 residues. The germline V gene has CDR1 ENHRY and CDR2 SYGVKD. V lost 6 bases and J 2 bases, leaving 7 bases between the germline ends. CDR3 DNA: TGTGCCATCAGCGACACAAACACTGAAGCTTTCTTT. Its protein is CAISDTNTEAFF.

The chain links TRBV5-6 to TRBJ1-1; TRBD1 matches at 7 bases. Germline loops: CDR1 SGHDT, CDR2 YYEEEE. Trimming cost V 4 bases and J 1 base; bases outside gene matches: 7. This CDR3 has 15 amino acids. The CDR3, as DNA: TGTGCCAGCAGCCAAATCAACAGGGGGAACACTGAAGCTTTCTTT. Protein sequence: CASSQINRGNTEAFF.

This chain joins TRBV6-1 and TRBJ2-7; 13 nucleotides line up with TRBD2. J was trimmed by 7 bases and V by 3 bases; bases with no gene match: 12. The V gene's germline CDR1 is MNHNS and CDR2 SASEGT. This CDR3 is 17 amino acids long. CDR3 protein: CASSDSLTSGRALEQYF. CDR3 sequence (DNA): TGTGCCAGCAGTGATTCATTAACTAGCGGGAGGGCCCTAGAGCAGTACTTC.

This chain uses TRBV2 with TRBJ1-6, with TRBD1 identical over 9 bases. The CDR3 length is 14 residues. Germline values: CDR1 SNHLY, CDR2 FYNNEI. The J segment lost 8 bases and the V segment lost 11 bases, leaving 10 bases of the junction unmatched. The CDR3 nucleotides read TGTGCCTCGCTACAGGGGGCGCCTGATTCACCCCTCCACTTT. It is translated as CASLQGAPDSPLHF.